This T cell receptor (beta chain) emerged from a study of blood T cell repertoires in COVID-19. Original processing notes: Estimates of nucleated cell counts were drawn from the amplification of reference gene primers. Profiled with immunoSEQ multiplex PCR; TCRdb holds only in-frame clones, not every one. The D gene and trimming were derived from the DNA, and the V and J assignments and clone size from that table. The sample consists of 250,000 to 350,000 clones, approximately 89% of them appearing once. There are 16 residues in the CDR3. V shed 3 bases and J 6 bases; nucleotides not matched to a gene: 5. Germline V CDR1 and CDR2: LGHDT, YNNKEL (reference sequence).

This clonotype was obtained from a woman aged 60-75 years with acute or convalescent COVID-19. The J gene is TRBJ2-3, the V gene TRBV3-1 (or the pseudogene TRBV3-2), with 14 bases aligning to TRBD2. Sequenced input: peripheral blood. The DNA of the CDR3 is TGTGCCAGCAGCCATTGGACTAGCGGGAGGTCGGATACGCAGTATTTT. Its protein product is CASSHWTSGRSDTQYF.